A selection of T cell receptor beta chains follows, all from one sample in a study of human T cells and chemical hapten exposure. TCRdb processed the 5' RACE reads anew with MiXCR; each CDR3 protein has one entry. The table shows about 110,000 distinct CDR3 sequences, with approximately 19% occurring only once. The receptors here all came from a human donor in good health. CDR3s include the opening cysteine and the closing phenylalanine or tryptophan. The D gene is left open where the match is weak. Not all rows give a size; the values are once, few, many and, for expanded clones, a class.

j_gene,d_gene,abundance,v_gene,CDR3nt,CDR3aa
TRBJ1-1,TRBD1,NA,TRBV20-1,TGCAGTGTCAAACAGGGGGCGCCGGGCACTGAAGCTTTCTTT,CSVKQGAPGTEAFF
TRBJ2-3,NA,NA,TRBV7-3,TGTGCCAGCAGCTGGAGTAGCGTCAGAGATACGCAGTATTTT,CASSWSSVRDTQYF
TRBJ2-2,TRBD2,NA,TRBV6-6,TGTGCCAGCACTTTAGGACTAGCGAACACCGGGGAGCTGTTTTTT,CASTLGLANTGELFF
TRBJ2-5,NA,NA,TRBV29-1,TGCAGCGTTGGACAGTCCCAAGAGACCCAGTACTTC,CSVGQSQETQYF
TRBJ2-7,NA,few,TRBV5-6,TGTGCCAGCAGCCCGCTTGCGGCTCCCTTCCACGAGCAGTACTTC,CASSPLAAPFHEQYF
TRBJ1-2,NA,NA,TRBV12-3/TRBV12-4,TGTGCCAGCAATGGGGCGGGGGCCGGCTACACCTTC,CASNGAGAGYTF
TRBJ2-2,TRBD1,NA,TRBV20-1,TGCAGTGCTAGAGATCCTCGACAGGGGTTCACCGGGGAGCTGTTTTTT,CSARDPRQGFTGELFF
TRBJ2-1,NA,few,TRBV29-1,TGCAGCGTTGGGGGACTCCTCTACAATGAGCAGTTCTTC,CSVGGLLYNEQFF
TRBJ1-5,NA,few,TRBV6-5,TGTGCCAGCAGCCACAGGCGTCTGAGCGATCAGCCCCAGCATTTT,CASSHRRLSDQPQHF
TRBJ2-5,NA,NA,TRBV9,TGTGCCAGCAGCGTAGGGGGGGGCTTAAGTGAGACCCAGTACTTC,CASSVGGGLSETQYF
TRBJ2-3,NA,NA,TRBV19,TGTGCCTCGATGCATTTGGATACGCAGTATTTT,CASMHLDTQYF
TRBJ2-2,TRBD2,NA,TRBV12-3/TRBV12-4,TGTGCCAGCAGACCGGGACTAGCGTTGTCCGGGGAGCTGTTTTTT,CASRPGLALSGELFF
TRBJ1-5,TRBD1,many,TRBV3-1,TGTGCCAGCAGCCCGGACAGGGGCTATCAGCCCCAGCATTTT,CASSPDRGYQPQHF
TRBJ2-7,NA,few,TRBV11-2,TGTGCCAGCAGCTTAGTGGCTTCCGAGCAGTACTTC,CASSLVASEQYF
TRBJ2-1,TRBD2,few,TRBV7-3,TGTGCCACCGGAGCGGGAGCCAACAATGAGCAGTTCTTC,CATGAGANNEQFF
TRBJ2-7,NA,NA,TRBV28,TGTGCCAGCACCCCCATGGTTATCCCCTACGAGCAGTACTTC,CASTPMVIPYEQYF
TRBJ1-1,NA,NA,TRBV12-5,TGTGCTAGTGGCCGAGACCTCGTCAGCACTGAAGCTTTCTTT,CASGRDLVSTEAFF
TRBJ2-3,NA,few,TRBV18,TGTGCCAGCCGGTTCACGGTCGCGGCCACAGATACGCAGTATTTT,CASRFTVAATDTQYF
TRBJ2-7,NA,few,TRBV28,TGTGCCAGCAGACGGGGGTATAGCTCCTACGAGCAGTACTTC,CASRRGYSSYEQYF
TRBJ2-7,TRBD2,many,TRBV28,TGTGCCAGCAGTCGCCCTTCTAGCGGGAGACTAGAAGAGCAGTACTTC,CASSRPSSGRLEEQYF
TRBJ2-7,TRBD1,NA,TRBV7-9,TGTGCCAGCAGCCCAAGGACAGGGGCCCACGAGCAGTACTTC,CASSPRTGAHEQYF
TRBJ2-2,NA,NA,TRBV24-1,TGTGCCATTAGGGGGGGCTCGGACACCGGGGAGCTGTTTTTT,CAIRGGSDTGELFF
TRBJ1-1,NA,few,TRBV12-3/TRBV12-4,TGTGCCAGCCTAGGGGGTTGGAGCACTGAAGCTTTCTTT,CASLGGWSTEAFF
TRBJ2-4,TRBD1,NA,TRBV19,TGTGCCAGTAGTTTAACCGGGACAGAGGGTGTCGTTCAGTACTTC,CASSLTGTEGVVQYF
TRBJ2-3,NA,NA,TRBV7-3,TGTGCCAGCAGCTTAGAGGCAGGGTCGACAGATACGCAGTATTTT,CASSLEAGSTDTQYF
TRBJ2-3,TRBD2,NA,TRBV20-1,TGCAGTGCCGGACTAGCGGGAGGCGGGAATACGCAGTATTTT,CSAGLAGGGNTQYF
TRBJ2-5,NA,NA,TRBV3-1,TGTGCCAGCACCGGGCGGTCCCAAGAGACCCAGTACTTC,CASTGRSQETQYF
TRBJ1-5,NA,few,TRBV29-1,TGCAGCATTTCCGACAGCCGGTTTCAGCCCCAGCATTTT,CSISDSRFQPQHF
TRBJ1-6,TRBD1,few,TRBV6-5,TGTGCCAGCAGTTGGGGAGGGACAGGGAGCTCCTATAATTCACCCCTCCACTTT,CASSWGGTGSSYNSPLHF
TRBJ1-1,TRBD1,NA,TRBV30,TGTGCCTGGAGTGTACTCGGACAGGGGGAAGCTTTCTTT,CAWSVLGQGEAFF
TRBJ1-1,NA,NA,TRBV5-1,TGCGCCAGCAGCTTCACGGGACAGAACACTGAAGCTTTCTTT,CASSFTGQNTEAFF
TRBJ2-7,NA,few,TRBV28,TGTGCCAGCAGTTTCATCGAAGCCCCCTACGAGCAGTACTTC,CASSFIEAPYEQYF
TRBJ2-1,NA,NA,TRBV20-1,TGCAGTGCTAGAGACCGCCGGGCCTTCTCCTACAATGAGCAGTTCTTC,CSARDRRAFSYNEQFF
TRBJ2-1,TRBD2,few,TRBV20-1,TGCAGTGCTAGGGGAGGGACTAGCGGAGGGAATGAGCAGTTCTTC,CSARGGTSGGNEQFF
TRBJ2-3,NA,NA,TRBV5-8,TGTGCCAGGCCCGGGGGCTTTAGCACAGATACGCAGTATTTT,CARPGGFSTDTQYF
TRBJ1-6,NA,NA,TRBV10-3,TGTGCCAGCCGGGGTCCGGATTCACCCCTCCACTTT,CASRGPDSPLHF
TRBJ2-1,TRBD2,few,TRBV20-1,TGCAGTGCTGACTCATGGGACTACGAGCACAATGAGCAGTTCTTC,CSADSWDYEHNEQFF
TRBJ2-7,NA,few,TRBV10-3,TGTGCCATCCGGTCGTCAGGGGATAGGGACGAGCAGTACTTC,CAIRSSGDRDEQYF
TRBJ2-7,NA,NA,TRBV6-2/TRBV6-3,TGTGCCAGCTCCCGGGCGGGGCTCTACGAGCAGTACTTC,CASSRAGLYEQYF
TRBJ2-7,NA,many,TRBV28,TGTGCCAGCAGTTTCCCCGACATAGGGGAACGAAACTACGAGCAGTACTTC,CASSFPDIGERNYEQYF
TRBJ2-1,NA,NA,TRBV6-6,TGTGCCGCCAAGAGGGGATCGGACAATGAGCAGTTCTTC,CAAKRGSDNEQFF
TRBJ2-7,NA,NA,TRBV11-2,TGTGCCAGCAGCTTACTTCTGGGGCGGGGCCCGCTACGAAAGCAGTACTTC,CASSLLLGRGPLRKQYF
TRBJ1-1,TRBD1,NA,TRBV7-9,TGTGCCAGCAGCTCACAGGGGGCCGTTCAAGAAGCTTTCTTT,CASSSQGAVQEAFF
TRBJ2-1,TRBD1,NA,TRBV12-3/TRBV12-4,TGTGCCAGCAGACGGGGACAGTCCTACAATGAGCAGTTCTTC,CASRRGQSYNEQFF
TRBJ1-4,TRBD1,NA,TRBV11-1,TGTGCCAGCAGGCGACAGGGGAAGGATAATGAAAAACTGTTTTTT,CASRRQGKDNEKLFF
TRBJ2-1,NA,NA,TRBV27,TGTGCCAGCAGTTTGGAGGGGCAAGCCTACAATGAGCAGTTCTTC,CASSLEGQAYNEQFF
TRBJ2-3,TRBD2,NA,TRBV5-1,TGCGCCAGCAGCCCACGGACTAGCGGTATCACAGATACGCAGTATTTT,CASSPRTSGITDTQYF
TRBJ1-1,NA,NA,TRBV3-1,TGTGCCAGCAGCCAAGTGGGGCGACCGAACACTGAAGCTTTCTTT,CASSQVGRPNTEAFF
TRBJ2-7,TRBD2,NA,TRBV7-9,TGTGCCAGCAGCTTCTATTCCCCCGGACCGGGGGGACCGGGACTAGAGAAGAGGTACGAGCAGTACTTC,CASSFYSPGPGGPGLEKRYEQYF
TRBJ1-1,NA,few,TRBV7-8,TGTGCCAGCAGCAAACCACAGGGAGTGGGGATGTTGCACACTGAAGCTTTCTTT,CASSKPQGVGMLHTEAFF
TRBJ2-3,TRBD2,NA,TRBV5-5,TGTGCCAGCAGCTTGGTGACTAGCGCGGAAGATACGCAGTATTTT,CASSLVTSAEDTQYF
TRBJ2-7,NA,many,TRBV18,TGTGCCAGCTCACTACCGGGACGGTCCTACGAGCAGTACTTC,CASSLPGRSYEQYF
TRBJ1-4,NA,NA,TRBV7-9,TGTGCCAGCAGCTTAGGACGGGCAGGGGAAAAACTGTTTTTT,CASSLGRAGEKLFF
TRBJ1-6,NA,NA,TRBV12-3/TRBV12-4,TGTGCCAGCAGGCCCCGGGACACCTATAATTCACCCCTCCACTTT,CASRPRDTYNSPLHF